The T cell receptor beta chain described here comes from a study of T cells in localized non-small cell lung cancer. Study-wide results and caveats: Among the top 100 tumor clones, a median 57 appeared in adjacent lung.

The germline V gene encodes CDR1 SGHNT and CDR2 YYREEE (reference sequence). The trim removed 4 bases at V and 6 bases at J, leaving 6 bases unmatched. The CDR3 has 15 amino acids. In this sample, this clone turned up a few times. Its specificity is not known. Produced via immunoSEQ multiplex PCR; TCRdb's table is partial and in-frame only. The data contain 50,000 to 75,000 clones, roughly 90% of them singletons. This TCR derives from a man aged 40 to 75 with stage I squamous cell lung carcinoma. The starting material was peripheral blood, obtained before any cancer treatment. The rearrangement joins TRBV5-4 to TRBJ2-3, with TRBD2 identical over 12 bases. The CDR3 bases are TGTGCCAGCAGCCCGACTAGCGGGAGAGCTGATACGCAGTATTTT. This sequence encodes CASSPTSGRADTQYF. Combining the CDR3 with reference TRBV5-4 and TRBJ2-3 gives the whole variable domain ETGVTQSPTHLIKTRGQQVTLRCSSQSGHNTVSWYQQALGQGPQFIFQYYREEENGRGNFPPRFSGLQFPNYSSELNVNALELDDSALYLCASSPTSGRADTQYFGPGTRLTVL.